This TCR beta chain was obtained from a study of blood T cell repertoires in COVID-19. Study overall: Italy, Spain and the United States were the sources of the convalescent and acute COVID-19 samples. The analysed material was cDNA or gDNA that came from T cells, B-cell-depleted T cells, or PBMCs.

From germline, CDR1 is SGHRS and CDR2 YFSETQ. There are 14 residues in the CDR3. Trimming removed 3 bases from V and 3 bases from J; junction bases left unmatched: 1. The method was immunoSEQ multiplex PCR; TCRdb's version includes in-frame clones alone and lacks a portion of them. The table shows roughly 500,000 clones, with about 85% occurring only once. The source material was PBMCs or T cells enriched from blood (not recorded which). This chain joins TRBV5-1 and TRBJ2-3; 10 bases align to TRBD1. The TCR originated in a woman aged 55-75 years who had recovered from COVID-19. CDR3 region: CASSWTGGTDTQYF. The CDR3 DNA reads TGCGCCAGCAGCTGGACAGGGGGAACAGATACGCAGTATTTT.